Below, 18 T cell receptor beta chains from the same sample are listed, as sequenced in a study of shared clonotypes between healthy human individuals. Profiled with immunoSEQ multiplex PCR; TCRdb holds only in-frame clones, not every one. The table shows approximately 1.9 million clones, with approximately 92% occurring only once. CD45RO-negative, CCR7-selected cells formed the naive CD8 fraction, which excluded terminally differentiated effector memory CD45RA+ cells. Sequencing used naive CD8+ T cells from PBMCs. The origin of the receptors is a man between 18 and 29 years old in good health. Some clones in this sample may be carry-over from other donors' samples.

The genes are TRBV27 and TRBJ1-2, with TRBD1 matching 9 bases. Germline V lookup: CDR1 MNHEY, CDR2 SMNVEV (reference sequence). The CDR3 runs to 18 residues. J lost 4 bases, V lost 0 bases, and 12 bases had no gene match. The CDR3 coding sequence is TGTGCCAGCAGTTTATCCGCAAACTTAAAGGGACAGGGCTATGGCTACACCTTC. Amino acid sequence: CASSLSANLKGQGYGYTF.

The V call is TRBV4-1, the J call TRBJ2-2, with TRBD2 identical over 12 bases. There are 19 residues in the CDR3. The V gene end was trimmed by 4 bases and the J gene end by 6 bases; junction bases not matched to a gene: 15. Germline V gene sequence: CDR1 MGHRA, CDR2 YSYEKL. The CDR3 here is CASSRDILAGGRVAGELFF. The CDR3, as DNA: TGCGCCAGCAGCCGGGATATCCTAGCGGGAGGGCGGGTGGCCGGGGAGCTGTTTTTT.

The V call is TRBV7-8, the J call TRBJ1-5; 9 positions match TRBD1. The germline gives CDR1 SGHVS, CDR2 FQNEAQ. Trimming took 2 bases from V and 4 from J; bases not matched to a gene: 24. This CDR3 spans 22 amino acids. CDR3 protein: CASSLKGQGEWPRGWINQPQHF. CDR3 bases: TGTGCCAGCAGCTTAAAGGGACAGGGTGAATGGCCCCGAGGGTGGATAAATCAGCCCCAGCATTTT. Filled out from reference TRBV7-8 and TRBJ1-5, the complete variable domain reads GAGVSQSPRYKVAKRGQDVALRCDPISGHVSLFWYQQALGQGPEFLTYFQNEAQLDKSGLPSDRFFAERPEGSVSTLKIQRTQQEDSAVYLCASSLKGQGEWPRGWINQPQHFGDGTRLSIL.

This clone was seen once. Other DNA sequences of this sample code for an identical CDR3. CDR3 coding DNA: TGTGCCAGCAGCCCTAAGTCGGATACGCAGTATTTT. Amino acid sequence: CASSPKSDTQYF. The J gene is TRBJ2-3, the V gene TRBV7-9; D not certain. With 5 bases removed from V and 6 bases from J, the gap between germline ends came to 9 bases. Germline V gene lookup returns CDR1 SEHNR and CDR2 FQNEAQ (reference sequence). CDR3 size: 12 residues.

The genes are TRBV6-5 and TRBJ2-1, with D possibly TRBD1 on 5 matching bases. The V gene's germline CDR1 is MNHEY and CDR2 SVGAGI. V was pared by 6 bases and J by 6 bases, with 18 bases between. This CDR3 comprises 15 residues. Here the CDR3 DNA reads TGTGCCAGCAGCAGAGGCCCATTCACAGGCAATGAGCAGTTCTTC. It yields the protein CASSRGPFTGNEQFF.

This chain connects TRBV29-1 to TRBJ2-2; D gene uncertain. The V gene lost 4 bases and the J gene lost 0 bases, with 9 bases spanning the gap. Germline CDR1 SQVTM, CDR2 ANQGSEA. The CDR3 is made up of 14 amino acids. CDR3 in amino acids: CSVVGRANTGELFF. The CDR3 bases are TGCAGCGTTGTAGGGCGAGCGAACACCGGGGAGCTGTTTTTT.

This sequence joins TRBV25-1 and TRBJ2-5, with D possibly TRBD2 on 6 matching bases. There are 14 residues in the CDR3. Trimming stripped 1 base from V and 4 bases from J, with 10 bases between. Germline-derived CDR1 and CDR2 are MGHDK and SYGVNS. The CDR3 region is CASSESWGGETQYF. The CDR3 DNA reads TGTGCCAGCAGTGAATCTTGGGGAGGAGAGACCCAGTACTTC.

The chain links TRBV5-6 to TRBJ2-5; TRBD1 aligns across 8 bases. The length of the CDR3 is 16 residues. Germline V gives CDR1 SGHDT, CDR2 YYEEEE. Trimming cost V 2 bases and J 4 bases; bases outside gene matches: 10. The CDR3 DNA is TGTGCCAGCAGCTTTGGGCCCCCAGGGGGCCCAGAGACCCAGTACTTC. This codes for CASSFGPPGGPETQYF.

The chain carries TRBV27 and TRBJ2-5; TRBD2 might be the D (6 bases). The V gene's germline CDR1 is MNHEY and CDR2 SMNVEV (reference sequence). Trimming left V 6 bases short and J 2 bases short, with 13 bases between. The length of the CDR3 is 14 residues. CDR3 nucleotide sequence: TGTGCCAGCAGCGCCCGCGGGATTCAAGAGACCCAGTACTTC. Its protein product is CASSARGIQETQYF.

The chain recombines TRBV12-5 with TRBJ1-1, with 7 bases identical to TRBD1. Per germline, CDR1 LGHNT and CDR2 FRNRAP. This CDR3 has 14 amino acids. Trimming at V came to 3 bases and at J to 1 base, leaving 2 bases not matched to a gene. CDR3 loop: CASGFRDRNTEAFF. The CDR3 bases are TGTGCTAGTGGTTTCAGGGACAGGAACACTGAAGCTTTCTTT.

This sequence joins TRBV6-6 and TRBJ2-7; 8 bases align to TRBD2. CDR3 size: 14 residues. Unmatched junction bases numbered 8, after V lost 7 bases and J lost 3 bases. Germline loops: CDR1 MNHNY, CDR2 SVGAGI (reference sequence). CDR3 coding DNA: TGTGCCAGCACCCCCCGGGAGGGAGTCTACGAGCAGTACTTC. Its translation is CASTPREGVYEQYF.

The chain has TRBV28 and TRBJ1-2; maybe TRBD1 (5 bases). CDR3 length: 13 amino acids. Germline-derived CDR1 and CDR2 are MDHEN and SYDVKM. Trimming cost V 5 bases and J 2 bases, with 9 bases left between them. The CDR3 region has the DNA TGTGCCAGCAGTACAGGAAACAACTATGGCTACACCTTC. Its protein is CASSTGNNYGYTF.

The table lists this clone with a count of one. This sequence joins TRBV9 and TRBJ2-3; D is uncertain. Germline V gene lookup returns CDR1 SGDLS and CDR2 YYNGEE. CDR3 length: 14 residues. The ends were cut back, 4 bases at V and 2 bases at J, with 11 bases in the middle. As DNA, the CDR3 is TGTGCCAGCAGCCCCCTGAGCCCCACAGATACGCAGTATTTT. Encoded protein: CASSPLSPTDTQYF.

J is TRBJ2-1 and V is TRBV30; no reliable D call. The CDR3 contains 13 residues. Germline V gives CDR1 GTSNPN, CDR2 SVGIG (reference sequence). Deletions cut 1 base from V and 8 bases from J, with 12 bases between. CDR3 in DNA: TGTGCCTGGAGTGCCGGTTGGGTCCATGAGCAGTTCTTC. Translating gives CAWSAGWVHEQFF.

The rearrangement links TRBV18 to TRBJ2-7; D is unclear. Trimming took off 5 bases at V and 0 bases at J, with 5 bases between the two ends. Germline V gene data show CDR1 as KGHSH and CDR2 as LQKENI. The CDR3 is 12 residues long. The DNA of the CDR3 is TGTGCCAGCTCAGGGCTCTCCTACGAGCAGTACTTC. It codes for CASSGLSYEQYF.

As concerns this clone: This CDR3 is also generated by other DNA sequences in the sample. J is TRBJ2-7 and V is TRBV27; the D is unclear. The germline V gene encodes CDR1 MNHEY and CDR2 SMNVEV (reference sequence). The CDR3 spans 10 residues. Trimming cost V 8 bases and J 7 bases, with 9 bases left between them. CDR3 loop: CASGLLEQYF. CDR3 DNA: TGTGCCAGCGGCCTGCTGGAGCAGTACTTC.

The rearrangement uses TRBV7-9 and TRBJ2-1; 9 bases are a match to TRBD2. The trim removed 5 bases at V and 0 bases at J, leaving 11 bases unmatched. CDR1 SEHNR and CDR2 FQNEAQ come from the germline V gene (reference sequence). The CDR3 extends over 18 amino acids. The CDR3 DNA follows: TGTGCCAGCAGCCCGACTAGCGGCCTTACTTTCTCCTACAATGAGCAGTTCTTC. It is translated as CASSPTSGLTFSYNEQFF.

The chain couples TRBV7-6 to TRBJ2-7; tentative D call: TRBD1 (6 bases). V lost 4 bases to trimming and J lost 3 bases, with 22 bases between them. Germline V gene sequence: CDR1 SGHVS, CDR2 FNYEAQ. This CDR3 comprises 17 residues. CDR3: CASSSDPTGYALYEQYF. The CDR3 nucleotides are TGTGCCAGCAGCTCCGACCCTACAGGGTACGCCCTCTACGAGCAGTACTTC.